This TCR beta chain was recovered during a study of cytomegalovirus exposure and HLA in healthy donors (TCRdb year 2017). Regarding the complete study: An earlier analysis of approximately 590 of the donors reported roughly 300 Gb of sequence data and 100 million to 130 million unique TCR beta sequences from 150 million to 200 million T cells. An early release covering roughly 600 HLA-typed donors comprised approximately 290 gigabases of sequencing data and around 80 million unique TCR sequences. Among the approximately 400 genotyped donors, about 83% belonged to the genetic ancestry cluster associated with self-reported Caucasian donors. The aim of the study was to test whether cataloging public T cell receptors could identify signatures of past pathogen exposure. The study used immunosequencing to profile the T cell repertoires of some 600 subjects and linked those repertoires to cytomegalovirus serostatus. Besides the first cohort of approximately 710 subjects, a separate validation cohort made up of 120 different subjects was used. To predict cytomegalovirus infection status, the study brought together high-throughput TCR immunosequencing, statistical association of individual TCRs with disease status, and machine learning. A later analysis re-examined previously published TCR beta repertoires from over 500 donors and added high-resolution HLA genotyping to investigate patterns of TCR occurrence. The later analysis used no new phenotypic data to find candidate immune exposures, relying instead on TCR beta sequences and their occurrence across donors. To decide whether each TCR beta V gene segment behaved as functional or pseudogenic, an earlier analysis of some 580 of the donors relied on high-throughput TCR beta sequencing. Alongside the repertoire data, information on donor age, sex, ethnicity and CMV serostatus was compiled. A later genetic analysis used genome-wide SNP genotypes for about 65% of the roughly 700 donors, treating that subset as a discovery cohort. All discovery cohort repertoires had been generated using a single sequencing platform. HLA typing included class I and class II loci at four-digit resolution. Typing coverage differed by locus: A, B, C, DRB1 and DQB1 were typed in roughly 620-640 donors, DQA1 in 500 to 550, DPA1 in 600 to 610, and DPB1 in 450 to 480. Several DR-DQ haplotypes were treated as single units for association and clustering because of strong linkage in the cohort. Among some 400 genotyped donors of the cohort, an average of about 240,000 unique TCR beta nucleotide sequences was sequenced per donor, of which about 18% were non-productive.

The cohort consisted of 666 healthy bone marrow donors. At the time of sampling, every cohort member was nominally healthy, though immune exposures that went unrecorded were likely present. CMV serostatus was positive for 250 to 300 and negative for about 50% of the roughly 700 cohort members, and was not recorded for this donor. A peripheral blood sample was collected from each donor, and TCR beta sequencing was performed on peripheral blood mononuclear cells. The Qiagen DNeasy Blood Extraction Kit was used to extract genomic DNA from the blood cell samples. Broader findings and caveats from the paper: In an earlier analysis of approximately 590 of the donors, most TCR beta V segments appeared in productive rearrangements about 87% or about 30% of the time, broadly matching IMGT annotations. Linkage disequilibrium might explain the correlated functional status among segregating V segments, but an unknown experimental factor could not be ruled out. Because the 87-base-pair reads could not distinguish some IMGT-functional V segments, including TRBV6-2 and TRBV6-3, those segments were excluded. An association between a missense DCLRE1C variant and V-gene and J-gene trimming of TCR beta chains was found in a later genetic analysis and replicated in an independent cohort. Across donors, most TCR sequences were observed very rarely, whereas some public TCRs were present in many individuals. A further reported finding was that TCR beta sequences accurately predicted the HLA-A and HLA-B alleles for most subjects in the first cohort. The only immune exposure information available for the cohort was CMV serostatus. The cohort was sequenced for TCR beta chains only, and without alpha or paired-chain data the features that could be detected were limited. In both the original and validation cohorts, the classifier was reported to diagnose cytomegalovirus status with high specificity and sensitivity. Because HLA typing was unavailable for some donors at each locus, only the typed subset was used in association tests. In the study, around 160 TCR beta chains were listed as associated with cytomegalovirus. The authors suggested that the approach could potentially be extended to other disease states and immunological phenotypes. Three of the identified cytomegalovirus-associated TCR beta chains were confirmed in vitro to be specific for cytomegalovirus antigens. According to a later analysis, parvovirus B19, influenza, CMV and Epstein-Barr virus appeared linked to several top co-occurrence clusters. In a later analysis, HLA-associated TCR beta chains were found to be more clonally expanded and to have lower generation probabilities than equally common non-associated chains. According to a later analysis, most CMV-associated TCR beta chains appeared to be HLA-restricted, and the HLA associations seemed to be driven largely by CMV exposure. Presence/absence analyses assumed roughly uniform sequencing depth across donors, an assumption that may not hold. When HLA alleles, especially DR and DQ, strongly co-occurred, TCR associations were difficult to assign to individual alleles. Specific HLA alleles were associated with 16,951 TCR beta sequences at a false discovery rate of 0.05 in a later analysis. Compared with the roughly 700-donor mean, donors in an Asian-associated ancestry cluster had fewer N-insertions in productive TCRs, according to a later genetic analysis. A group of highly shared sequence variants was considered likely to be a technical artifact of the sequencing pipeline. In a later analysis, the rate of TCR association differed among HLA loci, with DRB1 alleles having the most associated TCRs and HLA-C alleles having the fewest. Some 16 rarely observed V segments, including chromosome 9 orphons, were excluded from the earlier analysis of approximately 500 of the donors because counts were too low.

V trim: 2 bases; J trim: 3 bases; unmatched bases: 2. CDR1 is given as WNHNN and CDR2 as SYGVQD, both from the germline V gene (reference sequence). The CDR3 measures 15 amino acids from cysteine to phenylalanine. The CDR3 DNA has 45 bases and is translated from base 1. The library relied on the immunoSEQ multiplex PCR assay. The multiplex PCR relied on a mix of 60 forward primers for TCR Vbeta segments and 13 reverse primers for TCR Jbeta segments. Amplification of the CDR3 region of rearranged TCR beta genes was performed with a multiplex PCR assay on genomic DNA. Amplified TCR beta libraries were sequenced as 87-base-pair reads on the Illumina HiSeq System. In the original analysis: A later analysis tallied 75 million to 95 million unique TCR beta chains across the 550 to 850 repertoires, and approximately 9.9 million of those chains were shared by two or more donors. To remove PCR and sequencing errors, raw reads were error-corrected and collapsed into unique sequences using a nearest-neighbor algorithm that merged closely related sequences. CDR3 sequences were aligned to IMGT reference sequences to assign V, D and J gene segments. For a sequence to be retained, at least a six-nucleotide match to both a V gene segment and a J gene segment was required. Rearrangements were called productive when the CDR3 lacked stop codons and stayed in frame with V and J; all others were non-productive. Following IMGT convention, CDR3 was defined as the stretch from the second conserved V-encoded cysteine up to the conserved J-encoded phenylalanine. In an earlier analysis of some 550 of the donors, sequences lacking an unambiguous match to a single V gene segment were excluded. An earlier analysis of approximately 590 of the donors called V segments functional above 56.7% productive rearrangements and segregating when the between-donor standard deviation exceeded 5%. To diagnose cytomegalovirus status from the catalog of TCR beta chain sequences, a statistical classification framework was built. V and J gene assignment, in a later analysis, came from comparing TCR nucleotide sequences with IMGT/GENE-DB human TR gene sequences. In a later analysis, CDR3 sequences and most-parsimonious VDJ recombination scenarios were assigned using the TCRdist pipeline. In a later analysis, each TCR beta chain was defined by its CDR3 amino acid sequence together with its V-gene family, and reads without a unique V-gene family were excluded. In a later analysis, 450 to 600 highly shared, low-generation-probability nucleotide sequences were removed to address suspected cross-contamination and a sequencing artifact. A later analysis calculated a clonal expansion index for each public chain from normalized within-repertoire ranks of inferred template counts. In a later analysis, generation probabilities were computed with a VDJ recombination model fitted to out-of-frame rearrangements, and the resulting probabilities were checked against IGoR. In a later analysis, TCR-TCR, TCR-HLA and TCR-CMV co-occurrence was scored with hypergeometric tests, and a repertoire-size bias correction was applied to TCR pairs. In a later analysis, false discovery rates were estimated by permuting HLA or CMV assignments 20 times. In a later analysis, co-occurring TCRs were grouped with DBSCAN, and TCRdist sequence similarity was added when clustering was performed within HLA-allele-positive subsets. Co-occurrence clustering excluded repertoires with fewer than 30,000 or more than 120,000 public chains, plus five with anomalous nucleotide sharing. TCRdb stores this immuneACCESS table with in-frame sequences only. Part of the clones is absent; in the studies checked, under half of the shortfall reflects unresolved V genes, and no reason is known for the rest. V, J and clone size are taken as reported in that table, and D and trimming were inferred from the DNA itself. The sample yields over 90,000 clones; roughly 60% were counted once. The ten top clones hold over 4% of the sample.

Notes on this clone: No cognate antigen has been identified for it. No qualities accompany the bases; no much larger clone lies one base away.

The TCR comes from a human donor in good health. The sequenced sample was PBMCs. The chain is made from TRBV10-1 and TRBJ2-2; a stretch of 8 junction bases matches TRBD1. The bases read TGCGCCAGCAGTGAGCAGGGGGCGCACACCGGGGAGCTGTTTTTT. It is translated as CASSEQGAHTGELFF.